What follows is one T cell receptor (beta chain) and its context. Antigen specificity is unknown. Trimming cost V 4 bases and J 8 bases, with 5 bases left between them. The germline gives CDR1 MNHEY, CDR2 SVGEGT. This CDR3 comprises 10 residues. Total RNA was isolated from each sample in quantities of at least 6 micrograms. This sample stems from a study of blood T cells in healthy people across ages. Study-wide results and caveats: Diversity of TCR beta correlated strongly with naive T cell percentage.

The authors ran a second PCR of about 6 to 12 cycles using a sample-barcoded 5' primer and a J-beta primer mix. MiXCR, applied by TCRdb to the 5' RACE reads, yields one record per CDR3 protein. This sample has roughly 1.7 million distinct CDR3 sequences, with roughly 30% found just once. This chain joins TRBV6-2 or TRBV6-3 and TRBJ2-5; no clear D. The TCR originated in a woman aged 30 to 39 in good health. Sequencing was carried out using blood. The CDR3 is CASSSSTQYF. The CDR3 DNA reads as TGTGCCAGCAGTTCTAGTACCCAGTACTTC.